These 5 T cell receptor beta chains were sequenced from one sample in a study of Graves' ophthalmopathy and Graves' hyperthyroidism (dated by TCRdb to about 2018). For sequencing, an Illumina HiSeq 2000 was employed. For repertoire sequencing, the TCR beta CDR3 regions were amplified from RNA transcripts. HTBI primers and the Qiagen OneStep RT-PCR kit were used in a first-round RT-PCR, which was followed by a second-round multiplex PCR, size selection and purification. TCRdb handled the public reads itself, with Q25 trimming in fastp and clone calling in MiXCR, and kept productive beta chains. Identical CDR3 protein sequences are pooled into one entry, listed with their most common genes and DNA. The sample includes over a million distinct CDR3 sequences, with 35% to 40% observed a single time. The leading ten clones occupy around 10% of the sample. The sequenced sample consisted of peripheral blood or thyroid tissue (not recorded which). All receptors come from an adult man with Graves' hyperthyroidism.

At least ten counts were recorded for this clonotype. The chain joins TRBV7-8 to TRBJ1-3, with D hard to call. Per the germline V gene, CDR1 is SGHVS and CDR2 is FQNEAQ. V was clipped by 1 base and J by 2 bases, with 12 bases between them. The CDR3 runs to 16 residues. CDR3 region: CASSLGAGGAGNTIYF. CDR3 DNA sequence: TGTGCCAGCAGCTTAGGGGCAGGCGGTGCTGGAAACACCATATATTTT. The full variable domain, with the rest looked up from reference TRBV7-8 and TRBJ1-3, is GAGVSQSPRYKVAKRGQDVALRCDPISGHVSLFWYQQALGQGPEFLTYFQNEAQLDKSGLPSDRFFAERPEGSVSTLKIQRTQQEDSAVYLCASSLGAGGAGNTIYFGEGSWLTVV.

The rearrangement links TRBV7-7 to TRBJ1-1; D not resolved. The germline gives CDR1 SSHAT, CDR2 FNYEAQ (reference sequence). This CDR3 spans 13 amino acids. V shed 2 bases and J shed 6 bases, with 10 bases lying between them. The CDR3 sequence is CASSLSSGSEAFF. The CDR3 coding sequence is TGTGCCAGCAGCTTAAGTAGTGGATCTGAAGCTTTCTTT.

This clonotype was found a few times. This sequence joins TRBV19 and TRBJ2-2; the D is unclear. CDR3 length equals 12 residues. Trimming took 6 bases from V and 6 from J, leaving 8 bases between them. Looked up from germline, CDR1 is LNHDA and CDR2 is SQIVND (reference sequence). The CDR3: CASSGRPGELFF. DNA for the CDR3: TGTGCCAGTAGCGGTCGACCCGGGGAGCTGTTTTTT.

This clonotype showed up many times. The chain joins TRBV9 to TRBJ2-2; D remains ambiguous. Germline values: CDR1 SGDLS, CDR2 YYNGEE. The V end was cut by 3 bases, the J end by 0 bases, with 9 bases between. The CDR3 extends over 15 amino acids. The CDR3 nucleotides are TGTGCCAGCAGCGGCATCGGTGCGAACACCGGGGAGCTGTTTTTT. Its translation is CASSGIGANTGELFF.

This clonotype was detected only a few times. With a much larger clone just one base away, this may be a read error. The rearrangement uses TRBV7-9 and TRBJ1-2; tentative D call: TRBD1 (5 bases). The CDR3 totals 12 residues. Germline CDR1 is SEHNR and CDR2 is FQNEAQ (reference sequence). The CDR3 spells CVSSPGTEGYTF. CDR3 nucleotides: TGTGTCAGCAGCCCCGGGACGGAGGGCTACACCTTC.